What follows are 17 T cell receptor beta chains derived from one specimen sequenced in a study of blood T cells in healthy people across ages. A second PCR of 7 to 11 cycles used a sample-barcoded 5' primer and a J-beta primer mix. Via MiXCR, TCRdb re-called the 5' RACE reads, giving one row per CDR3 protein. This sample has roughly 800,000 distinct CDR3 sequences, with about 53% found just once. The specimen sequenced was blood. Source of these receptors: an elderly man in good health.

This chain connects TRBV6-6 to TRBJ2-1, with no clear D. The better agreement between TRBJ2-7 and the DNA end casts doubt on the J call. The CDR3 extends over 15 amino acids. Germline CDR1 and CDR2: MNHNY and SVGAGI (reference sequence). The CDR3 protein is CASSTAVISYNEQYF. For the CDR3, the DNA is TGTGCCAGCAGTACCGCAGTAATCTCCTACAATGAGCAGTACTTC.

This rearrangement joins TRBV7-2 to TRBJ2-1; D gene unclear. Deletions cut 7 bases from V and 8 bases from J, with 9 bases between. CDR3 length: 11 amino acids. Germline V gives CDR1 SGHTA, CDR2 FQGNSA. The CDR3 region has the DNA TGTGCCAGCACCCCTCTCGATGAGCAGTTCTTC. Translation gives CASTPLDEQFF.

V is TRBV7-2 and J is TRBJ2-3, with D unresolved. CDR3 size: 12 residues. Trimming pared 5 bases from V and 6 bases from J, leaving 9 bases between. Germline CDR1 is SGHTA and CDR2 is FQGNSA. As DNA, the CDR3 is TGTGCCAGCAGCCTACCTTGGGATACGCAGTATTTT. As protein: CASSLPWDTQYF.

This clonotype was counted only a few times. The chain recombines TRBV7-2 with TRBJ2-3, with 7 bases identical to TRBD2. V shed 5 bases, J shed 14 bases, and the junction held 28 bases outside the gene matches. The CDR3 contains 18 residues. Germline values: CDR1 SGHTA, CDR2 FQGNSA. The CDR3, as DNA: TGTGCCAGCAGCCCGCTTATTTGGGGGGGGGGTAAGCACAGATACGCGTATTTT. It is translated as CASSPLIWGGGKHRYAYF. The full variable domain, completed using reference TRBV7-2 and TRBJ2-3, is GAGVSQSPSNKVTEKGKDVELRCDPISGHTALYWYRQSLGQGLEFLIYFQGNSAPDKSGLPSDRFSAERTGGSVSTLTIQRTQQEDSAVYLCASSPLIWGGGKHRYAYFGPGTRLTVL.

This clonotype was counted between two and nine times. V and J are TRBV7-3 and TRBJ2-1; perhaps TRBD1 as D (6 bases). The CDR3 runs 16 residues. V was shortened by 0 bases and J by 2 bases, with 11 bases between the two germline ends. In germline, CDR1 is SGHTA, CDR2 FQGTGA. The CDR3 spells CASSLTTGGAYNEQFF. In nucleotides, the CDR3 is TGTGCCAGCAGCTTAACGACAGGCGGCGCCTACAATGAGCAGTTCTTC.

V and J are TRBV24-1 and TRBJ1-2; D is unclear. CDR1 and CDR2 (germline): KGHDR, SFDVKD. The CDR3 has 14 residues. With 3 bases removed from V and 0 bases from J, the gap between germline ends came to 7 bases. The CDR3 reads CATSDTRSNYGYTF. The DNA for the CDR3 is TGTGCCACCAGTGATACGAGATCTAACTATGGCTACACCTTC.

The chain recombines TRBV7-3 with TRBJ2-1, with D perhaps TRBD2 (6 bases). V shed 5 bases and J shed 0 bases, with 11 bases lying between them. The CDR3 length is 15 residues. Germline lookup yields CDR1 SGHTA and CDR2 FQGTGA. The CDR3, as DNA: TGTGCCAGCAGCCTGAGGAGGGACTCCTACAATGAGCAGTTCTTC. Its translation: CASSLRRDSYNEQFF. The full variable domain, with the rest looked up from reference TRBV7-3 and TRBJ2-1, is GAGVSQTPSNKVTEKGKYVELRCDPISGHTALYWYRQSLGQGPEFLIYFQGTGAADDSGLPNDRFFAVRPEGSVSTLKIQRTERGDSAVYLCASSLRRDSYNEQFFGPGTRLTVL.

This clonotype has a handful of counts. This sequence joins TRBV5-1 and TRBJ1-1; no firm D call. Germline V lookup: CDR1 SGHRS, CDR2 YFSETQ. Trimming shortened V by 0 bases and J by 0 bases, and 9 bases separated the two germline ends. The CDR3 runs to 15 residues. The CDR3 DNA reads as TGCGCCAGCAGCTTGGACAGCGGAATGAACACTGAAGCTTTCTTT. Protein sequence: CASSLDSGMNTEAFF.

This sequence joins TRBV7-3 and TRBJ2-6; TRBD1 matches 8 bases. CDR1 is SGHTA and CDR2 is FQGTGA in the germline V gene. Unmatched junction bases numbered 5, after V lost 4 bases and J lost 0 bases. The CDR3 has 17 amino acids. DNA of the CDR3: TGTGCCAGCAGCTCCCGGACAGGGACCTCTGGGGCCAACGTCCTGACTTTC. Translation gives CASSSRTGTSGANVLTF.

The CDR3 nucleotides read TGTGCCAGCAGTTTGAGTAGCCCTGAGCAGTTCTTC. Translating gives CASSLSSPEQFF. V is TRBV28 and J is TRBJ2-1, with D uncertain. There are 12 residues in the CDR3. Trimming took 3 bases from V and 9 from J, leaving 9 bases between them. Per the germline V gene, CDR1 is MDHEN and CDR2 is SYDVKM.

This clonotype was detected only a few times. The chain joins TRBV5-1 to TRBJ1-2; weak D call: TRBD1 (6 bases). The CDR3 consists of 14 residues. With 1 base removed from V and 7 bases from J, the gap between germline ends came to 14 bases. Germline CDR1 is SGHRS and CDR2 is YFSETQ. CDR3 nucleotide sequence: TGCGCCAGCAGCTTGCCCGGCAGGGGCCTTGGCTACACCTTC. As protein: CASSLPGRGLGYTF.

This chain uses TRBV6-1 with TRBJ1-4, with 8 nucleotides matching TRBD1. The trim removed 2 bases at V and 1 base at J, leaving 15 bases unmatched. CDR1 is MNHNS, CDR2 SASEGT, per germline. The CDR3 spans 20 residues. The CDR3 here is CASSESNRAGGGGTNEKLFF. The CDR3, as DNA: TGTGCCAGCAGTGAATCTAATAGGGCAGGGGGCGGAGGAACTAATGAAAAACTGTTTTTT.

This clonotype has more than one count but fewer than ten. The genes are TRBV9 and TRBJ2-1; possible D gene TRBD1, 5 bases. The V gene's germline CDR1 is SGDLS and CDR2 YYNGEE. V gave up 0 bases and J gave up 7 bases, with 11 bases separating them. The CDR3 has 14 residues. The DNA of the CDR3 is TGTGCCAGCAGCGTAGAACTAAGGGGTAATGAGCAGTTCTTC. As protein: CASSVELRGNEQFF.

The chain combines TRBV7-2 with TRBJ2-1, with a tentative D call TRBD2 (5 bases). Looked up from germline, CDR1 is SGHTA and CDR2 is FQGNSA. Trimming took off 5 bases at V and 6 bases at J, with 8 bases between the two ends. This CDR3 has 12 amino acids. The CDR3: CASSRTLNEQFF. The CDR3 DNA reads as TGTGCCAGCAGCCGGACTCTCAATGAGCAGTTCTTC.

The V call is TRBV29-1, the J call TRBJ2-6, with D perhaps matching TRBD1 (6 bases). V was shortened by 3 bases and J by 0 bases, with 9 bases between the two germline ends. The CDR3 spans 15 residues. The germline V gene encodes CDR1 SQVTM and CDR2 ANQGSEA. The CDR3 DNA reads TGCAGCGTTGAGCAGGGGACCTCTGGGGCCAACGTCCTGACTTTC. Its protein is CSVEQGTSGANVLTF.

The chain is built from TRBV14 and TRBJ2-7; D remains unclear. Germline CDR1 and CDR2: SGHDN and FVKESK. This CDR3 spans 17 amino acids. Trimming removed 0 bases at V and 7 bases at J, with 22 bases between. CDR3 nucleotides: TGTGCCAGCAGCCAAGATGGCTTCGGAAGCTCCTACAATGAGCAGTACTTC. This gives the protein CASSQDGFGSSYNEQYF.

Notes on this clonotype: Relative to the germline gene, one junction end is altered; a read error may explain this. The chain couples TRBV20-1 to TRBJ2-1; 7 bases align to TRBD2. The CDR3 runs to 14 residues. Germline lookup yields CDR1 DFQATT and CDR2 SNEGSKA (reference sequence). This CDR3 reads CSARGRGSYNEQFF. The CDR3, as DNA: TGCAGTGCCAGAGGGAGGGGTTCCTACAATGAGCAGTTCTTC.